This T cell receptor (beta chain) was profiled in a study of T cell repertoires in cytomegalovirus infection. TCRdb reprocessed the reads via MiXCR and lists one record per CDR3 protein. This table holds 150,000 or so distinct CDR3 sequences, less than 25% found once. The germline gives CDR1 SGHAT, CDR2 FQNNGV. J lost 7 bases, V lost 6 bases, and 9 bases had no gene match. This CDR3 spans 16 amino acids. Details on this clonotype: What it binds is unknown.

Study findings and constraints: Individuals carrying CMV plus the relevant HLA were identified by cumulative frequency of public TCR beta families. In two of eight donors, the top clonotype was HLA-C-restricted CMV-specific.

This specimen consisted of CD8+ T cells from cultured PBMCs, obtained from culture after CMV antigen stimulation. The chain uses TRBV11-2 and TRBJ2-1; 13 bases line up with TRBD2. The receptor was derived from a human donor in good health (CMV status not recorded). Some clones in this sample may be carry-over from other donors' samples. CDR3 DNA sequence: TGTGCCAGCAGACTTACTAGCGGGGGGGCTAGGAATGAGCAGTTCTTC. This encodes CASRLTSGGARNEQFF.